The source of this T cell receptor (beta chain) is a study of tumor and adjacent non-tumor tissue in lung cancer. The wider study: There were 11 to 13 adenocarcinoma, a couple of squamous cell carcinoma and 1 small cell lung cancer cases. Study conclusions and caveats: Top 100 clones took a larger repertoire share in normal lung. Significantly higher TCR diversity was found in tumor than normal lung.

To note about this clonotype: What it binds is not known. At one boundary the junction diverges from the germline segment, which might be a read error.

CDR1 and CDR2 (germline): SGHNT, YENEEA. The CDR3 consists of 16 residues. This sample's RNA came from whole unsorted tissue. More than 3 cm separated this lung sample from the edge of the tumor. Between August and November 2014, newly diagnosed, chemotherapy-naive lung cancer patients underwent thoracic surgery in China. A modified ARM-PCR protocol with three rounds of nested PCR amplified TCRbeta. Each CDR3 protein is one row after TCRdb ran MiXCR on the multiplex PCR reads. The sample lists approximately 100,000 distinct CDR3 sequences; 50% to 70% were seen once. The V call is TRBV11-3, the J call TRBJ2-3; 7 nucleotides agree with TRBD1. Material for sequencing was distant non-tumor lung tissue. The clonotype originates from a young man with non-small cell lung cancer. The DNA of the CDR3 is TGTACCAGCAGCAAAAGGGACAGCGAAAGCACAGATACGCTGTATTTT. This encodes CTSSKRDSESTDTLYF.